This TCR beta chain was captured by sequencing in a study of CD8+ T cells in alopecia areata. CDR1 is SQVTM and CDR2 is ANQGSEA in the germline V gene. The V gene end was trimmed by 5 bases and the J gene end by 0 bases; junction bases not matched to a gene: 7. This CDR3 spans 14 amino acids. TCR sequencing used cDNA made by reverse transcription of extracted RNA. Sequenced by immunoSEQ multiplex PCR; TCRdb stores in-frame clones only, minus some. Here the sample spans fewer than 100,000 clones, 61% being singletons. As to treatment: oral pan-JAK inhibitor, 5-10 mg twice daily. Study-wide findings and caveats: Affected lesional scalp, above all in alopecia totalis/universalis, was more clonal than normal scalp.

This clone was seen only a few times. Its target is not known. The sequence derives from a human donor with alopecia areata. This chain connects TRBV29-1 to TRBJ2-7, with TRBD1 matching over 7 bases. This sample comprised CD8+ T cells sorted from blood, obtained at week 4, from a patient treated with tofacitinib. Here the CDR3 reads CSVLGQESSYEQYF. CDR3 sequence (DNA): TGCAGCGTTCTTGGACAGGAAAGCTCCTACGAGCAGTACTTC.